This is a list of T cell receptor beta chains from one sample in a study of spatial heterogeneity in lung cancer. TCRdb analysed the 5' RACE reads with MiXCR anew, one entry per CDR3 protein. The sample carries some 5,000 distinct CDR3 sequences, about 3.9% recorded once. Specimen: normal lung tissue next to the tumor, collected at surgery. These receptors came from a male donor with early-stage non-small cell lung cancer. Both conserved end residues are trimmed from each CDR3. A D gene is named only where the DNA matches it firmly.

TRBJ2-1,TRBV10-3,-,AISSPARDNEQF
TRBJ2-3,TRBV12-3/TRBV12-4,-,ASNPGQRSTDTQY
TRBJ2-5,TRBV29-1,TRBD2,SVAPSGGKETQY
TRBJ2-5,TRBV4-1,TRBD1,ASSPRGTGQETQY
TRBJ2-3,TRBV7-2,-,ASSLGRGSRPTDTQY
TRBJ1-5,TRBV30,TRBD1,AWSFSGGTGQPQH
TRBJ2-7,TRBV27,-,ASRKFPQGVEGEQY
TRBJ1-2,TRBV7-9,TRBD1,ASSFGRGDYGYT
TRBJ2-2,TRBV30,-,AAGELDSYTGELF
TRBJ2-2,TRBV9,TRBD2,ASSSGLAGVGELF
TRBJ1-1,TRBV3-1,-,ASSQGTEAF
TRBJ1-2,TRBV24-1,-,ATSEGDGYT
TRBJ1-1,TRBV30,-,AWSRRANTEAF
TRBJ2-3,TRBV6-1,TRBD1,ASRERGPDTQY
TRBJ1-5,TRBV20-1,-,SARAGPSNQPQH
TRBJ1-1,TRBV3-1,-,ASSFDRAEAF
TRBJ2-7,TRBV27,-,ASSLSREASYEQY
TRBJ2-7,TRBV11-3,-,ASSLDSVGGGYEQY
TRBJ2-7,TRBV3-1,-,ASSLNALSSYEQY
TRBJ2-7,TRBV6-1,-,ASSGQQSTVISGEQY
TRBJ2-3,TRBV7-9,-,ASSVGDCADTQY
TRBJ2-6,TRBV11-2,TRBD2,ASSRGGYGANVLT
TRBJ2-3,TRBV7-9,-,ASSLAGTTDTQY
TRBJ2-7,TRBV5-1,-,ASSPASTDGEQY
TRBJ2-4,TRBV29-1,TRBD1,SVEDPDRVNIQY
TRBJ1-3,TRBV11-3,-,ASSFKCSSGNTIY
TRBJ1-1,TRBV6-1,TRBD1,ASSPGQGTEAF
TRBJ2-3,TRBV7-2,-,ASSLEEGDTQY
TRBJ2-7,TRBV2,-,ARGIAYEQY
TRBJ1-1,TRBV15,TRBD1,ATTPRRTGTRNTEAF
TRBJ1-1,TRBV9,-,ASSVQGNTEAF
TRBJ1-1,TRBV2,-,ASMAPQRDHTEAF
TRBJ2-1,TRBV13,TRBD2,ASSSRTSGRANNEQF
TRBJ2-3,TRBV7-2,-,ASSSLSSTDTQY
TRBJ2-3,TRBV7-9,TRBD2,ASSWTSGGARADTQY
TRBJ1-5,TRBV12-3/TRBV12-4,-,ASSLLAGNQPQH
TRBJ2-3,TRBV7-2,TRBD2,ASSGGGVGFTDTQY
TRBJ2-3,TRBV2,-,ASSEALMSTDTQY
TRBJ2-4,TRBV10-3,TRBD1,AISESDSGQLLAKNIQY
TRBJ2-3,TRBV30,-,AWSWQSTDTQY
TRBJ2-1,TRBV20-1,-,SARRAGTFEYNEQF
TRBJ2-7,TRBV24-1,-,ATSEGYEQY
TRBJ2-2,TRBV25-1,-,ASPRGARRSGELF
TRBJ2-2,TRBV7-3,-,ASSRVGLGGELF
TRBJ2-3,TRBV20-1,TRBD2,SARELAEITDTQY
TRBJ1-1,TRBV9,-,ASSQRGGTEAF
TRBJ1-1,TRBV6-5,-,ASSLLGGGTEAF
TRBJ2-1,TRBV29-1,-,SVGELGSYNEQF
TRBJ2-1,TRBV12-3/TRBV12-4,-,ASTTRSYNEQF
TRBJ2-3,TRBV18,TRBD2,ASSLGTSGPSTDTQY
TRBJ2-5,TRBV12-3/TRBV12-4,-,ASSLEGTQY
TRBJ2-7,TRBV20-1,TRBD1,SARPTRGSFYEQY
TRBJ1-1,TRBV5-1,-,ASSLEALGNTEAF
TRBJ1-1,TRBV27,-,ASSLSRELEAF
TRBJ2-7,TRBV4-1,-,ASSPDGHDPYEQY
TRBJ2-1,TRBV7-8,TRBD1,ASSLQGAYYNEQF
TRBJ2-7,TRBV3-1,TRBD2,ASSQDLAGYEQY
TRBJ2-5,TRBV11-2,TRBD2,ASSQDRAGGQETQY
TRBJ1-5,TRBV2,-,ASTTVGLNQPQH
TRBJ2-1,TRBV3-1,-,ASSQGRNVHEQF